The clone carrying this TCR beta chain was observed a few times. The record originates from a study of blood T cell repertoires in COVID-19. The data were produced by immunoSEQ multiplex PCR, yet TCRdb's version contains in-frame clones alone and is incomplete. The table has around 300,000 clones, 65% to 85% seen once; the top ten hold roughly 3%. CDR3 size: 17 residues. The sample comprised peripheral blood. V is TRBV21-1 and J is TRBJ1-3. TRBV21-1 is marked as a pseudogene. This receptor was identified in a young man with active or convalescent COVID-19. Here the CDR3 DNA reads TGTGCCAGCAGCAAACGCGGGGGGTGGCTCTCAGGAAACACCATATATTTT. Protein product: CASSKRGGWLSGNTIYF.